The 26 T cell receptor beta chains below all came from one sample that was sequenced in a study of T-cell memory formation after mild COVID-19. TCRdb passed the 5' RACE reads through MiXCR, listing each CDR3 protein once. Here the sample spans tens of thousands of distinct CDR3 sequences, roughly 13% being singletons. Material for sequencing was PBMCs or a T cell subset sorted from them (not recorded which). These receptors were taken from a young man who had mild COVID-19 (a few samples of this study predate the infection). Cell type and time point are not known.

The table lists this clonotype with a count of one. The rearrangement joins TRBV12-3 or TRBV12-4 to TRBJ1-1; TRBD1 agrees at 11 bases. CDR3 size: 18 residues. V dropped 7 bases and J dropped 0; count of bases not matched to a gene: 13. The CDR3 here is CASTTLEGQGAVNTEAFF. The DNA of the CDR3 is TGTGCCAGCACCACCCTCGAAGGACAGGGGGCGGTGAACACTGAAGCTTTCTTT.

The V gene is TRBV19, the J gene TRBJ1-6; D unresolved. The CDR3 has 17 residues. Germline V lookup: CDR1 LNHDA, CDR2 SQIVND (reference sequence). The ends were cut back, 5 bases at V and 0 bases at J, with 14 bases in the middle. In DNA, the CDR3 is TGTGCCAGTAGTCCAGCTGGCCTGAGCTCCTATAATTCACCCCTCCACTTT. It yields the protein CASSPAGLSSYNSPLHF.

The V gene is TRBV2, the J gene TRBJ2-3; no reliable D call. Germline-derived CDR1 and CDR2 are SNHLY and FYNNEI. Trimming removed 2 bases at V and 4 bases at J, with 13 bases between. The CDR3 is made up of 15 amino acids. The CDR3 is CASSEPPGPSDTQYF. In DNA, the CDR3 is TGTGCCAGCAGTGAACCCCCCGGGCCATCAGATACGCAGTATTTT.

There are a few counts of this clonotype. The chain links TRBV5-1 to TRBJ2-7, with 8 bases matching TRBD1. This CDR3 comprises 14 residues. The germline CDR1 and CDR2 sequences are SGHRS and YFSETQ. V trimming: 4 bases; J trimming: 7 bases; junction bases outside the gene matches: 10. The CDR3 DNA follows: TGCGCCAGCAGCAAAGGGACAGGACCCACGGAGCAGTACGTC. It is translated as CASSKGTGPTEQYV.

This sequence joins TRBV4-2 and TRBJ2-5, with TRBD1 identical over 7 bases. The CDR3 sequence is 14 residues long. Looked up from germline, CDR1 is LGHNA and CDR2 is YNFKEQ. The ends lost 8 bases at V and 5 bases at J; junction bases unmatched: 11. The CDR3 DNA is TGTGCCAGCGCCCAGGGACAGAGGGGGGAGACCCAGTACTTC. Its translation: CASAQGQRGETQYF.

This chain uses TRBV7-9 with TRBJ2-2; the D gene is possibly TRBD1 (5 bases). CDR3 length equals 16 residues. Deletions cut 1 base from V and 0 bases from J, with 9 bases between. The V gene's germline CDR1 is SEHNR and CDR2 FQNEAQ (reference sequence). The CDR3 sequence is CASSLGQPSNTGELFF. In nucleotides, the CDR3 is TGTGCCAGCAGCTTAGGACAGCCGTCGAACACCGGGGAGCTGTTTTTT.

This clonotype has ten or more counts. The rearrangement joins TRBV6-2 or TRBV6-3 to TRBJ2-1; 8 nucleotides line up with TRBD2. Germline V gene data show CDR1 as MNHEY and CDR2 as SVGEGT. V was clipped by 5 bases and J by 10 bases; unmatched bases: 10. CDR3 length: 14 residues. CDR3 sequence (DNA): TGTGCCAGCAGTCCCGGACTAGCAGCAGGAGAGCAGTTCTTC. Protein sequence: CASSPGLAAGEQFF.

This chain joins TRBV2 and TRBJ2-3; no definite D call. Germline values: CDR1 SNHLY, CDR2 FYNNEI. V was trimmed by 2 bases and J by 5 bases, leaving 14 bases between them. There are 15 residues in the CDR3. The CDR3 DNA is TGTGCCAGCAGTGAAATCCGAGTTACGGTAGATACGCAGTATTTT. This translates into CASSEIRVTVDTQYF.

This clonotype was seen more than once but under ten times. This chain uses TRBV5-6 with TRBJ2-7, with D perhaps assigned TRBD1 or TRBD2 (5 bases each). The CDR3 has 16 residues. Germline CDR1 is SGHDT and CDR2 is YYEEEE. V lost 4 bases and J 4 bases, leaving 21 bases between the germline ends. The DNA of the CDR3 is TGTGCCAGCAGCACCTCTCCGGGACGGGTACCTTACGAGCAGTACGTC. Translated: CASSTSPGRVPYEQYV.

The gene calls are TRBV24-1 and TRBJ2-2, with D maybe TRBD1 (5 bases). Germline lookup yields CDR1 KGHDR and CDR2 SFDVKD. The CDR3 consists of 15 residues. Trimming removed 4 bases at V and 1 base at J, with 9 bases between. The CDR3 protein is CATSDPDRNTGELFF. CDR3 bases: TGTGCCACCAGTGACCCCGACAGGAACACCGGGGAGCTGTTTTTT.

This clonotype occurred a few times. The rearrangement uses TRBV7-6 and TRBJ2-2; 7 nucleotides align to TRBD2. With 5 bases clipped from V and 6 bases from J, the junction kept 9 bases outside the gene matches. Germline V lookup: CDR1 SGHVS, CDR2 FNYEAQ. This CDR3 spans 15 amino acids. The chain's CDR3 is CASSPSGGRAGELFF. The DNA of the CDR3 is TGTGCCAGCAGCCCCTCGGGAGGCCGGGCCGGGGAGCTGTTTTTT.

This clonotype was observed a few times. The genes are TRBV7-3 and TRBJ2-1; D gene ambiguous. Germline assignment: CDR1 SGHTA and CDR2 FQGTGA. The CDR3 loop spans 16 amino acids. V was pared by 3 bases and J by 0 bases, with 12 bases between. CDR3: CASSFSLSPSYNEQFF. Written as DNA, the CDR3 is TGTGCCAGCAGCTTTTCCCTTTCCCCCTCCTACAATGAGCAGTTCTTC.

The rearrangement uses TRBV27 and TRBJ1-2, with 7 nucleotides matching TRBD1. Germline V gives CDR1 MNHEY, CDR2 SMNVEV (reference sequence). Trimming cost V 6 bases and J 8 bases; bases outside gene matches: 9. The CDR3 consists of 13 residues. The CDR3 is CASRSTGQQGYTF. For the CDR3, the DNA is TGTGCCAGCAGATCGACAGGGCAGCAGGGCTACACCTTC.

This clonotype was seen only a few times. V usage is TRBV7-9 and J usage is TRBJ2-3; the match to TRBD2 covers 8 bases. The CDR3 contains 16 residues. Germline V gives CDR1 SEHNR, CDR2 FQNEAQ (reference sequence). With 4 bases clipped from V and 5 bases from J, the junction kept 11 bases outside the gene matches. The DNA for the CDR3 is TGTGCCAGCAGCTCCCGTGGGCGGGGGGCAGGAGATACGCAGTATTTT. The encoded protein is CASSSRGRGAGDTQYF.

This clonotype was observed a few times. This chain joins TRBV12-3 or TRBV12-4 and TRBJ1-2; the D gene is possibly TRBD1 (5 bases). This CDR3 is built from 14 residues. V lost 8 bases and J lost 2, with 15 bases in between. Here the CDR3 DNA reads TGTGCCAGCCACGGGGGAGAATCGAACTATGGCTACACCTTC. Its translation is CASHGGESNYGYTF.

This clonotype has a handful of counts. This chain connects TRBV27 to TRBJ2-3; 8 bases fit TRBD2. CDR1 MNHEY and CDR2 SMNVEV come from the germline V gene (reference sequence). The CDR3 length is 12 residues. J was trimmed by 5 bases and V by 8 bases; bases with no gene match: 3. The CDR3 DNA is TGTGCCAGCCGACGGGGGGGAGATACGCAGTATTTT. Translation: CASRRGGDTQYF.

This rearrangement joins TRBV7-6 to TRBJ2-2, with TRBD1 matching 8 bases. Germline lookup yields CDR1 SGHVS and CDR2 FNYEAQ. The CDR3 extends over 17 amino acids. Trimming removed 3 bases from V and 3 bases from J; junction bases left unmatched: 9. CDR3 loop: CASSLTTGGVYTGELFF. In DNA form, the CDR3 reads TGTGCCAGCAGCTTGACTACAGGGGGAGTATACACCGGGGAGCTGTTTTTT.

The V call is TRBV9, the J call TRBJ1-5, with D unresolved. The CDR3 is made up of 15 amino acids. V gave up 4 bases and J gave up 0 bases, with 11 bases separating them. Germline values: CDR1 SGDLS, CDR2 YYNGEE. CDR3 coding DNA: TGTGCCAGCAGCCAAGGAGGGAATAGCAATCAGCCCCAGCATTTT. It translates to CASSQGGNSNQPQHF.

This clonotype was counted only a few times. The V call is TRBV20-1, the J call TRBJ1-6; 9 bases agree with TRBD1. The CDR3 is 14 residues long. V was pared by 6 bases and J by 9 bases, with 9 bases of the junction left unmatched. CDR1 DFQATT and CDR2 SNEGSKA come from the germline V gene (reference sequence). This chain's CDR3 is CSAWTGAESSPLHF. In DNA, the CDR3 is TGCAGTGCGTGGACAGGGGCCGAGAGTTCACCCCTCCACTTT.

This clonotype was observed a handful of times. The V gene is TRBV4-1, the J gene TRBJ1-1; D gene unclear. V was pared by 4 bases and J by 12 bases, with 15 bases between. This CDR3 contains 12 residues. Germline V gene sequence: CDR1 MGHRA, CDR2 YSYEKL. The CDR3, as DNA: TGCGCCAGCAGCCCCGGAATCTGGGAGACTTTCTTT. Encoded protein: CASSPGIWETFF.

The chain couples TRBV7-2 to TRBJ2-7; D remains unclear. V was clipped by 1 base and J by 2 bases, with 6 bases between them. The V gene's germline CDR1 is SGHTA and CDR2 FQGNSA. The CDR3 is made up of 13 amino acids. The CDR3 DNA follows: TGTGCCAGCAGCTTAGAGTTGGCCTACGAGCAGTACTTC. Translated: CASSLELAYEQYF.

The sample holds many counts of this clonotype. The chain uses TRBV12-3 or TRBV12-4 and TRBJ1-2, with D unclear. V shed 3 bases and J shed 4 bases, with 12 bases lying between them. This CDR3 is built from 14 residues. CDR3 loop: CASSFSPVVYGYTF. The CDR3 nucleotides are TGTGCCAGCAGTTTTAGCCCGGTGGTCTATGGCTACACCTTC.

This clonotype was seen a few times. The J gene is TRBJ2-1, the V gene TRBV5-1; D is ambiguous. The germline V gene encodes CDR1 SGHRS and CDR2 YFSETQ. The CDR3 sequence is 12 residues long. V was shortened by 4 bases and J by 3 bases, with 5 bases between the two germline ends. CDR3 nucleotides: TGCGCCAGCAGCCAGGACTACAATGAGCAGTTCTTC. This encodes CASSQDYNEQFF.

The sample holds a few counts of this clonotype. The V and J genes are TRBV20-1 and TRBJ2-3; TRBD2 aligns across 11 bases. This CDR3 region has 15 residues. V trimming: 5 bases; J trimming: 0 bases; junction bases outside the gene matches: 4. Germline values: CDR1 DFQATT, CDR2 SNEGSKA (reference sequence). CDR3 protein: CSASRTSGSTDTQYF. The CDR3, as DNA: TGCAGTGCTTCCCGGACTAGCGGGAGCACAGATACGCAGTATTTT.

This clonotype showed up just a few times. The J gene is TRBJ1-3, the V gene TRBV7-3; perhaps TRBD1 as D (5 bases). There are 16 residues in the CDR3. The germline V gene encodes CDR1 SGHTA and CDR2 FQGTGA. Between the trimmed V and J ends, which lost 1 base and 2 bases, there was a span of 12 bases. The chain's CDR3 is CASSLIGRAPGNTIYF. As DNA, the CDR3 is TGTGCCAGCAGCTTAATCGGCAGGGCCCCTGGAAACACCATATATTTT.

This clonotype was seen a handful of times. This chain joins TRBV4-1 and TRBJ2-3; TRBD1 matches 8 bases. Germline values: CDR1 MGHRA, CDR2 YSYEKL. The CDR3 totals 15 residues. Unmatched junction bases numbered 7, after V lost 5 bases and J lost 3 bases. The CDR3 coding sequence is TGCGCCAGCAGCGGAGGACAGGGCGGTACAGATACGCAGTATTTT. The encoded protein is CASSGGQGGTDTQYF.